This T cell receptor beta chain was identified in a study of T cell responses to AZD1222 COVID-19 vaccine. Clones were sequenced by immunoSEQ multiplex PCR, and TCRdb holds only the in-frame ones, with some missing. The table has about 110,000 clones, roughly 90% seen once. Study observations and caveats: Epitopes outside B.1.351 and B.1.1.7 mutated regions reportedly drew nearly half of spike TCRs.

In the case of this clone: The antigen is not known.

The CDR3 extends over 16 amino acids. Germline V gene lookup returns CDR1 LGHDT and CDR2 YNNKEL (reference sequence). Trimming took 4 bases from V and 6 from J, leaving 19 bases between them. V and J are TRBV3-1 (or the pseudogene TRBV3-2) and TRBJ2-1; unclear D gene. The specimen was peripheral blood, collected on day 0 of AZD1222 vaccination. The TCR originated in an adult in good health. The CDR3 DNA is TGTGCCAGCAGCCCCTCCACAGTCAGAGTGGTCAATGAGCAGTTCTTC. Protein product: CASSPSTVRVVNEQFF.